This T cell receptor (beta chain) was identified during a study of CD8 T cells in ankylosing spondylitis. Study-wide results and limits: The study identified a TCR beta motif of 7 or 8 highly homologous variants that appeared characteristic of ankylosing spondylitis blood. According to the report, clones linked to the disease were significantly enriched in matched synovial fluid samples taken from ankylosing spondylitis patients.

TCRdb reanalysed the 5' RACE reads using MiXCR and keeps one entry per CDR3 protein. Here the sample spans 700,000 or so distinct CDR3 sequences, roughly 19% being singletons. As regards this clonotype: Its antigen remains unknown.

Looked up from germline, CDR1 is MNHEY and CDR2 is SMNVEV (reference sequence). The CDR3 is 14 residues long. V lost 5 bases and J lost 5; bases outside the gene matches: 7. The clonotype comes from a male donor with ankylosing spondylitis. The rearrangement links TRBV27 to TRBJ2-7, with 9 bases that match TRBD1. The sequenced sample was blood, either unsorted or a sorted T cell fraction (not recorded which). CDR3 region: CASSPRDRANEQYF. The DNA of the CDR3 is TGTGCCAGCAGTCCGCGGGACAGGGCCAACGAGCAGTACTTC.